This T cell receptor beta chain was sequenced in a study of blood T cell repertoires in COVID-19. About the study: Some COVID-19 samples were acute and others convalescent; all came from the United States, Italy and Spain.

Sequenced by immunoSEQ multiplex PCR; TCRdb stores in-frame clones only, minus some. The repertoire has 95,000 to 150,000 clones, 70% to 80% of them found once; the top ten carry about 40%. Source material: peripheral blood. This sequence was found in a man in his forties with active or convalescent COVID-19.

CDR3 amino acids: CATSVADSSGPQHF. DNA for the CDR3: TGTGCCACCAGTGTTGCGGACAGCTCCGGGCCCCAGCATTTT. The chain combines TRBV24-1 with TRBJ1-5; the D gene is possibly TRBD1 (6 bases). The CDR3 is 14 amino acids. Germline V gene lookup returns CDR1 KGHDR and CDR2 SFDVKD. V lost 5 bases, J lost 9 bases, and 16 bases lay in between.